This is a list of T cell receptor beta chains from one sample in a study of T-cell memory formation after mild COVID-19. TCRdb fed the 5' RACE reads into MiXCR, producing one record per CDR3 protein. The repertoire holds about 620,000 distinct CDR3 sequences, with more than 15% as singletons. Sequenced sample: PBMCs or a T cell subset sorted from them (not recorded which). Every receptor here comes from an adult woman who had mild COVID-19 (a few samples of this study predate the infection). Cell type and time point are not known. Both conserved end residues are part of each CDR3. Each record gives: clone size, D gene, V gene, J gene, CDR3 protein, CDR3 DNA. The D gene is left open where the match is weak. Some rows mark clone size as missing; the rest say once, few, many or name a class of expanded clone.

size: few
D: TRBD2
V: TRBV7-9
J: TRBJ2-3
CDR3: CASSLEGLGGSDTQYF
DNA: TGTGCCAGCAGCTTAGAGGGACTAGGAGGTTCAGATACGCAGTATTTT

size: .
D: .
V: TRBV6-6
J: TRBJ2-7
CDR3: CASSYEGQRTFYEQYF
DNA: TGTGCCAGCAGTTACGAGGGCCAAAGAACATTCTACGAGCAGTACTTC

size: few
D: .
V: TRBV18
J: TRBJ1-5
CDR3: CASSPQGYQPQHF
DNA: TGTGCCAGCTCACCTCAGGGTTATCAGCCCCAGCATTTT

size: .
D: .
V: TRBV7-9
J: TRBJ2-1
CDR3: CASSSTLSGQDNEQFF
DNA: TGTGCCAGCAGCTCAACGCTGAGCGGGCAGGACAATGAGCAGTTCTTC

size: .
D: .
V: TRBV20-1
J: TRBJ1-6
CDR3: CSARVEQVRNSPLHF
DNA: TGCAGTGCTAGAGTGGAACAGGTCCGTAATTCACCCCTCCACTTT

size: .
D: .
V: TRBV11-2
J: TRBJ2-7
CDR3: CASSFGTFSYEQYF
DNA: TGTGCCAGCAGCTTCGGGACTTTTTCCTACGAGCAGTACTTC

size: .
D: .
V: TRBV19
J: TRBJ1-5
CDR3: CASSNGNQPQHF
DNA: TGTGCCAGTAGTAACGGCAATCAGCCCCAGCATTTT

size: few
D: .
V: TRBV3-1
J: TRBJ2-2
CDR3: CASSQDWQTGELFF
DNA: TGTGCCAGCAGCCAAGATTGGCAGACCGGGGAGCTGTTTTTT

size: once
D: TRBD2
V: TRBV9
J: TRBJ2-2
CDR3: CASSVGLAGAAGELFF
DNA: TGTGCCAGCAGCGTGGGACTAGCGGGCGCCGCCGGGGAGCTGTTTTTT

size: many
D: TRBD1
V: TRBV13
J: TRBJ1-1
CDR3: CASSSTGTGDTEAFF
DNA: TGTGCCAGCAGCTCGACCGGGACAGGGGACACTGAAGCTTTCTTT

size: .
D: TRBD1
V: TRBV5-1
J: TRBJ1-1
CDR3: CASSAGTGNMNTEAFF
DNA: TGCGCCAGCAGCGCCGGGACAGGGAACATGAACACTGAAGCTTTCTTT

size: .
D: .
V: TRBV4-1
J: TRBJ2-2
CDR3: CASSRAGHLTGELFF
DNA: TGCGCCAGCAGCCGAGCGGGACATCTCACCGGGGAGCTGTTTTTT

size: .
D: .
V: TRBV2
J: TRBJ1-5
CDR3: CASVGIPDQPQHF
DNA: TGTGCCAGCGTAGGGATACCCGATCAGCCCCAGCATTTT

size: few
D: TRBD1
V: TRBV5-6
J: TRBJ2-2
CDR3: CASSPGTGGYTGELFF
DNA: TGTGCCAGCAGCCCAGGGACAGGGGGCTACACCGGGGAGCTGTTTTTT

size: few
D: .
V: TRBV20-1
J: TRBJ2-7
CDR3: CSARRGYGYEQYF
DNA: TGCAGTGCTAGAAGAGGGTACGGGTACGAGCAGTACTTC

size: .
D: .
V: TRBV20-1
J: TRBJ2-7
CDR3: CSARDRDASYEQYF
DNA: TGCAGTGCTAGAGATCGAGATGCCTCCTACGAGCAGTACTTC

size: .
D: .
V: TRBV3-1
J: TRBJ2-1
CDR3: CASSQEDPYNEQFF
DNA: TGTGCCAGCAGCCAAGAGGACCCTTACAATGAGCAGTTCTTC

size: .
D: .
V: TRBV7-9
J: TRBJ2-2
CDR3: CASSFGGETNTGELFF
DNA: TGTGCCAGCAGCTTCGGGGGAGAGACGAACACCGGGGAGCTGTTTTTT

size: few
D: TRBD1
V: TRBV7-2
J: TRBJ1-2
CDR3: CASSLDRGSYTF
DNA: TGTGCCAGCAGCTTAGACAGGGGGTCATACACCTTC

size: .
D: TRBD2
V: TRBV5-1
J: TRBJ2-3
CDR3: CASSRRRAGGTSTDTQYF
DNA: TGCGCCAGCAGCCGCCGTCGAGCGGGGGGAACCAGCACAGATACGCAGTATTTT

size: .
D: TRBD1
V: TRBV6-5
J: TRBJ2-5
CDR3: CASSRRTGSETQYF
DNA: TGTGCCAGCAGTCGTCGGACAGGTTCGGAGACCCAGTACTTC

size: .
D: .
V: TRBV19
J: TRBJ1-1
CDR3: CASNPGGGNTEAFF
DNA: TGTGCCAGTAACCCCGGAGGCGGGAACACTGAAGCTTTCTTT

size: many
D: .
V: TRBV12-3/TRBV12-4
J: TRBJ2-5
CDR3: CASTDVLQETQYF
DNA: TGTGCCAGCACCGACGTCCTTCAAGAGACCCAGTACTTC

size: .
D: .
V: TRBV30
J: TRBJ2-1
CDR3: CAWYPTGYGVNEQFF
DNA: TGTGCCTGGTACCCCACAGGGTATGGAGTAAATGAGCAGTTCTTC

size: few
D: .
V: TRBV5-1
J: TRBJ2-1
CDR3: CASSLAWALGTGSGSYNEQFF
DNA: TGCGCCAGCAGCTTGGCCTGGGCCCTGGGCACGGGGAGTGGCTCCTACAATGAGCAGTTCTTC

size: .
D: TRBD2
V: TRBV7-2
J: TRBJ2-2
CDR3: CASSLGGGSFDGELFF
DNA: TGTGCCAGCAGCTTAGGTGGCGGGAGTTTCGACGGGGAGCTGTTTTTT

size: .
D: .
V: TRBV29-1
J: TRBJ2-2
CDR3: CSVERRAGELFF
DNA: TGCAGCGTTGAACGGAGGGCCGGGGAGCTGTTTTTT

size: few
D: TRBD2
V: TRBV20-1
J: TRBJ2-1
CDR3: CSADPSAGVRNEQFF
DNA: TGCAGTGCGGACCCGTCGGCGGGAGTAAGGAATGAGCAGTTCTTC

size: few
D: TRBD2
V: TRBV12-3/TRBV12-4
J: TRBJ2-5
CDR3: CASSSTSGGSGETQYF
DNA: TGTGCCAGCAGCTCGACTAGCGGGGGGTCGGGCGAGACCCAGTACTTC

size: .
D: .
V: TRBV28
J: TRBJ2-1
CDR3: CASTTLSYLGSSYNEQFF
DNA: TGTGCCAGCACCACCCTTTCTTACCTCGGAAGCTCCTACAATGAGCAGTTCTTC

size: .
D: TRBD2
V: TRBV5-4
J: TRBJ2-2
CDR3: CASSLDLSGGMTGELFF
DNA: TGTGCCAGCAGCTTGGACCTTAGCGGGGGGATGACCGGGGAGCTGTTTTTT

size: few
D: TRBD1
V: TRBV12-3/TRBV12-4
J: TRBJ2-5
CDR3: CASSIDRVKETQYF
DNA: TGTGCCAGCAGTATTGACAGGGTCAAAGAGACCCAGTACTTC

size: few
D: .
V: TRBV7-2
J: TRBJ2-5
CDR3: CASSLGQNKETQYF
DNA: TGTGCCAGCAGCTTAGGGCAGAATAAAGAGACCCAGTACTTC

size: few
D: TRBD1
V: TRBV27
J: TRBJ2-7
CDR3: CASSRGQGGFYEQYF
DNA: TGTGCCAGCAGCAGGGGGCAGGGGGGATTCTACGAGCAGTACTTC

size: .
D: .
V: TRBV20-1
J: TRBJ1-2
CDR3: CSARDRETAMFTF
DNA: TGCAGTGCTAGAGATAGAGAGACGGCCATGTTCACCTTC

size: .
D: TRBD1
V: TRBV12-3/TRBV12-4
J: TRBJ2-5
CDR3: CASRSGTGVTQETQYF
DNA: TGTGCCAGCAGATCCGGGACAGGGGTAACACAAGAGACCCAGTACTTC

size: .
D: .
V: TRBV11-2
J: TRBJ2-5
CDR3: CASSRGFEETQYF
DNA: TGTGCCAGCAGCAGGGGGTTTGAAGAGACCCAGTACTTC

size: few
D: .
V: TRBV7-9
J: TRBJ1-2
CDR3: CASELGIGPYGYTF
DNA: TGTGCCAGCGAACTAGGAATTGGACCCTATGGCTACACCTTC

size: .
D: .
V: TRBV4-3
J: TRBJ2-7
CDR3: CASSQEAGSYYEQYF
DNA: TGCGCCAGCAGCCAAGAGGCGGGATCCTACTACGAGCAGTACTTC

size: few
D: .
V: TRBV4-3
J: TRBJ2-1
CDR3: CASSQDLGTEGSYNEQFF
DNA: TGCGCCAGCAGCCAAGATTTGGGGACGGAGGGCTCCTACAATGAGCAGTTCTTC

size: few
D: TRBD1
V: TRBV5-1
J: TRBJ1-2
CDR3: CASSTGTGDGYTF
DNA: TGCGCCAGCAGTACCGGGACAGGGGATGGCTACACCTTC